This TCR beta chain originates from a study of early T cells in non-severe SARS-CoV-2 infection. Study results and limitations: Clonotype matching in VDJdb favored anti-spike CD8 responses and did not capture private and CD4 specificities.

CDR1 and CDR2 from the germline V gene are DFQATT and SNEGSKA (reference sequence). The CDR3 contains 16 residues. V dropped 1 base and J dropped 0 bases, with 13 bases sitting between them. Points on this clonotype: Its target is not known.

Unique molecular identifiers were added to individual cDNA molecules. Each CDR3 protein is one row after TCRdb ran MiXCR on the 5' RACE reads. The sample lists 50,000 or so distinct CDR3 sequences, 5.5% to 6.5% seen once, with around 4.3% in the top ten. This chain joins TRBV20-1 and TRBJ2-1, with D possibly TRBD2 on 6 matching bases. Input material: whole blood. This clonotype originated in an adult who was a healthcare worker with PCR-confirmed SARS-CoV-2 infection or an uninfected control (not recorded which). CDR3 amino acids: CSARAPSVISYNEQFF. Written as DNA, the CDR3 is TGCAGTGCTAGAGCACCTAGCGTGATCTCCTACAATGAGCAGTTCTTC.